This TCR beta chain originates from a study of T cells in narcolepsy. A word on this clone: The target antigen is unknown.

Deletions cut 0 bases from V and 6 bases from J, with 6 bases between. The CDR3 is 12 amino acids. In germline, CDR1 is SGHDT, CDR2 YYEEEE. Clones were read by immunoSEQ multiplex PCR, and TCRdb kept only the in-frame ones, dropping some. This table has 36,000 or so clones, 87% appearing once. Overall study results and limits: Reportedly, autoreactive clonotypes were serially detected in patients' blood but not controls'.

V gene TRBV5-6 combines with J gene TRBJ2-5; no firm D call. The TCR sequence derives from a human donor with narcolepsy. Sequencing input: CD45RA- memory CD4+ T cells from PBMCs. The CDR3 region has the DNA TGTGCCAGCAGCTTGGCGTCGCAGACCCAGTACTTC. Its translation is CASSLASQTQYF.